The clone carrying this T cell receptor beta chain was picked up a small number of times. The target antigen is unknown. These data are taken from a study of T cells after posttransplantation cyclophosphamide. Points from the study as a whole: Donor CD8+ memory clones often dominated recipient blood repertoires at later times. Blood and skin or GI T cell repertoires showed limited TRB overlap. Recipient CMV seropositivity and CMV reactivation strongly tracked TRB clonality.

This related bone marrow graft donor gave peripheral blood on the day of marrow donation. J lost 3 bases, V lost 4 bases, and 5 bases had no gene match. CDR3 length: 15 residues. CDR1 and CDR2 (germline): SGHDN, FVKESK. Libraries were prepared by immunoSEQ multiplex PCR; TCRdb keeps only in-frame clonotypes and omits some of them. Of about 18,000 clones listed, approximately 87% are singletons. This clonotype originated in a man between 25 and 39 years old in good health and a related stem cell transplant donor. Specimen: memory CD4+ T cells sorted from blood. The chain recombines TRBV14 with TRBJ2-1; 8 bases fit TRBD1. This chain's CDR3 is CASSRRTGHYNEQFF. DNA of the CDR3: TGTGCCAGCAGCCGAAGGACAGGGCACTACAATGAGCAGTTCTTC.